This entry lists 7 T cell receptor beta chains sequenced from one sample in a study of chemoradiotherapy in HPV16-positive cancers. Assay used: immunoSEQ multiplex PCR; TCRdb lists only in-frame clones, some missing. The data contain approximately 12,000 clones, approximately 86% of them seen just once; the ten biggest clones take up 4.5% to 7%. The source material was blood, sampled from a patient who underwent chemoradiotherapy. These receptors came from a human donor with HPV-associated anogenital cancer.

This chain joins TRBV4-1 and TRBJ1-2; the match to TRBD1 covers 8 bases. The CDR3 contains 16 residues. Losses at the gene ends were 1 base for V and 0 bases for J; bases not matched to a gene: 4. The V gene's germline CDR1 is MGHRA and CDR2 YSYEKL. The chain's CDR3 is CASSQGGTGANYGYTF. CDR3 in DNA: TGCGCCAGCAGCCAAGGGGGGACAGGCGCTAACTATGGCTACACCTTC.

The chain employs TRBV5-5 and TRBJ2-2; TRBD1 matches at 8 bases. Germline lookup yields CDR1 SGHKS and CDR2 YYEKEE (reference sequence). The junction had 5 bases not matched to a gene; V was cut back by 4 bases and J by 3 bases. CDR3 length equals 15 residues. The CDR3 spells CASSATGADTGELFF. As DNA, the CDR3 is TGTGCCAGCAGCGCGACAGGGGCGGACACCGGGGAGCTGTTTTTT.

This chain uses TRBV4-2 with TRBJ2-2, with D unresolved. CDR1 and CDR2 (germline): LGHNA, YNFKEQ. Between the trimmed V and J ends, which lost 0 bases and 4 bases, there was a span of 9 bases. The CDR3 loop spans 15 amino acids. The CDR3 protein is CASSQDRRSTGELFF. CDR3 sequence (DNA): TGTGCCAGCAGCCAAGATCGTAGGAGCACCGGGGAGCTGTTTTTT.

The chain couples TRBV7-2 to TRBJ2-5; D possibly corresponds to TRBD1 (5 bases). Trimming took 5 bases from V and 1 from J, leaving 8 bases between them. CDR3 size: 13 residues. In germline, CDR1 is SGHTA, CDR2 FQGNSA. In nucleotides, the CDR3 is TGTGCCAGCAGCACCAGGGTCCAAGAGACCCAGTACTTC. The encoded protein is CASSTRVQETQYF.

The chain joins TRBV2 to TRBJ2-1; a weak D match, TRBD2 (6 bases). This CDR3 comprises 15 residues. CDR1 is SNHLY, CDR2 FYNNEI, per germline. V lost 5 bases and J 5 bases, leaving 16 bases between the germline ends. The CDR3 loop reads CASSSIRDFNNEQFF. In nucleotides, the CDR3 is TGTGCCAGCAGTTCAATCCGGGACTTTAACAATGAGCAGTTCTTC. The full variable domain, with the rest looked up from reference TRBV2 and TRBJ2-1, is EPEVTQTPSHQVTQMGQEVILRCVPISNHLYFYWYRQILGQKVEFLVSFYNNEISEKSEIFDDQFSVERPDGSNFTLKIRSTKLEDSAMYFCASSSIRDFNNEQFFGPGTRLTVL.

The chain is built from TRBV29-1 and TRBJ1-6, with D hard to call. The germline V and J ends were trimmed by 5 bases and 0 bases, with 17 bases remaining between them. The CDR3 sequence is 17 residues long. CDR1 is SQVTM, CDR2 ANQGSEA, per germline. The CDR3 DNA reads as TGCAGCGTTAATTCGTTTGACCAAAGCTCCTATAATTCACCCCTCCACTTT. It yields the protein CSVNSFDQSSYNSPLHF.

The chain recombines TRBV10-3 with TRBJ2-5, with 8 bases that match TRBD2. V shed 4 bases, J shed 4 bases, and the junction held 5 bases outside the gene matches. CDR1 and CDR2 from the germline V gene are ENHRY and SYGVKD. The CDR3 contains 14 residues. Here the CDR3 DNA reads TGTGCCATCAGTGTTGCAACTAGCGGAGAGACCCAGTACTTC. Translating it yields CAISVATSGETQYF.